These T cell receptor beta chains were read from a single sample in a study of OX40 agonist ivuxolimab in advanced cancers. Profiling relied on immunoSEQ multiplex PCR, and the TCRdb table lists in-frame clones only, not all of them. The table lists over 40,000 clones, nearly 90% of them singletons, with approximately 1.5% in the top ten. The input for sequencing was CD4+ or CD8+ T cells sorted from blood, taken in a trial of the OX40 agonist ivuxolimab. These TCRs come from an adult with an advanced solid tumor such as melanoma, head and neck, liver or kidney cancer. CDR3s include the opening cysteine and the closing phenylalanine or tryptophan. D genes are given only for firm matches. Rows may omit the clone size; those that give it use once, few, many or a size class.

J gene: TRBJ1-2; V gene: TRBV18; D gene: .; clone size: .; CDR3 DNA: TGTGCCAGCTCACCCAGAGGAGATTTAAAGGACTATGGCTACACCTTC; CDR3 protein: CASSPRGDLKDYGYTF
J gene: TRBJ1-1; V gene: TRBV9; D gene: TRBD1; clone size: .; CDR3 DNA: TGTGCCAGCAGCGTCACGGGCACAGGGGGGATCACTGAAGCTTTCTTT; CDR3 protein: CASSVTGTGGITEAFF
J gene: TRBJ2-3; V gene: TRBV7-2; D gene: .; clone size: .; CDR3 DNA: TGTGCCAGCAGCTTAGCAGCGAACACAGATACGCAGTATTTT; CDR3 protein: CASSLAANTDTQYF
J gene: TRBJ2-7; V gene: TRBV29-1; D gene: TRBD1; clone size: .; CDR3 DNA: TGCAGCGTTCGGGACAGGGGGCCGGGAGAGCAGTACTTC; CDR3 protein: CSVRDRGPGEQYF
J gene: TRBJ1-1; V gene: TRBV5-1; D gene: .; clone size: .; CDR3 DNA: TGCGCCAGCAGCAGGGGTCCCCACACTGAAGCTTTCTTT; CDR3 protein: CASSRGPHTEAFF
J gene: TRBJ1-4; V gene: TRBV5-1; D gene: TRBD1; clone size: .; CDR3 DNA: TGCGCCAGCAGCTTTGGACAGGCTAATGAAAAACTGTTTTTT; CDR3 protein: CASSFGQANEKLFF
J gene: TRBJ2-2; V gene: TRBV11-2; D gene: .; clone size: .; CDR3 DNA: TGTGCCAGCAGCTCGGCACAGTCCGGGGAGCTGTTTTTT; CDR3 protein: CASSSAQSGELFF
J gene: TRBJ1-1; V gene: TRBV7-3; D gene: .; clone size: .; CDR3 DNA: TGTGCCAGCAGCCCGCAGGGGAACACTGAAGCTTTCTTT; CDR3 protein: CASSPQGNTEAFF
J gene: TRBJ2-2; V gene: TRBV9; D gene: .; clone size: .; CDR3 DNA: TGTGCCAGCAGCACCTCCTTAGCGTCCGGGGAGCTGTTTTTT; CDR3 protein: CASSTSLASGELFF
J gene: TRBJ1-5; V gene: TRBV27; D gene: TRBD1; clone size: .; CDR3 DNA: TGTGCCAGCGGACAGGACATTAGACAGCCCCAGCATTTT; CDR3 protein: CASGQDIRQPQHF
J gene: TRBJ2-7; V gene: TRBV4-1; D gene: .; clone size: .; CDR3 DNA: TGCGCCAGCAGCTATTTATCAGGGGATTTCTACGAGCAGTACTTC; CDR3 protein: CASSYLSGDFYEQYF
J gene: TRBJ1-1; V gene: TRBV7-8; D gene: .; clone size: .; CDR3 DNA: TGTGCCAGCAGCTTAGCGAACTGGAACACTGAAGCTTTCTTT; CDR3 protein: CASSLANWNTEAFF
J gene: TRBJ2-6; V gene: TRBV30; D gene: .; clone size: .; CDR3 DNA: TGTGCCTGGAGTTGGAGCTCTGGGGCCAACGTCCTGACTTTC; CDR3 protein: CAWSWSSGANVLTF
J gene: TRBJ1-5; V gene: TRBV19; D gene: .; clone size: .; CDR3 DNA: TGTGCCAGTAGTCCGACGGGCGGCAATCAGCCCCAGCATTTT; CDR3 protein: CASSPTGGNQPQHF
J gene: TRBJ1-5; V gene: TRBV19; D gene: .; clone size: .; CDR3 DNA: TGTGCCAGTAGCCCCCCCAACAATCAGCCCCAGCATTTT; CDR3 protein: CASSPPNNQPQHF
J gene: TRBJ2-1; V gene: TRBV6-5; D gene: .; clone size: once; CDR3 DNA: TGTGCCAGCAGTTACGGGTTCGTGGGCTCCTACAATGAGCAGTTCTTC; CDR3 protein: CASSYGFVGSYNEQFF
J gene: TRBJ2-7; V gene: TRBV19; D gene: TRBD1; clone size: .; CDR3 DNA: TGTGCCAGTAGTATTAAGGTGACAGGGGGTTCCTACGAGCAGTACTTC; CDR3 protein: CASSIKVTGGSYEQYF
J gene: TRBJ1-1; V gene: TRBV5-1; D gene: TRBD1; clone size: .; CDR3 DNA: TGCGCCAGCAGTGTTAGTCCCGGGACAGCGAACACTGAAGCTTTCTTT; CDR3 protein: CASSVSPGTANTEAFF
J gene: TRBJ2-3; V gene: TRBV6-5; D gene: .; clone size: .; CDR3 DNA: TGTGCCAGCAGTTATCACGAGCGGTCTAGCACAGATACGCAGTATTTT; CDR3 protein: CASSYHERSSTDTQYF
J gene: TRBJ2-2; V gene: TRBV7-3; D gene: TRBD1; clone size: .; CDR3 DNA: TGTGCCAGCGCCACAGGGGCGTCGAACACCGGGGAGCTGTTTTTT; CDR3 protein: CASATGASNTGELFF
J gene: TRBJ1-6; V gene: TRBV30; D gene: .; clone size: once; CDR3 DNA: TGTGCCTGGAGACAGGGTTCACCCCTCCACTTT; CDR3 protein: CAWRQGSPLHF
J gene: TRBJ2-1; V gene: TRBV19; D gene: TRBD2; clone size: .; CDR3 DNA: TGTGCCAGTAGTAGGGGAGGGATATCCTACAATGAGCAGTTCTTC; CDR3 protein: CASSRGGISYNEQFF
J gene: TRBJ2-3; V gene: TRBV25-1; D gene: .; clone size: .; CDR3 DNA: TGTGCCAGCAGTGAATTTGTGACTAGCACAGATACGCAGTATTTT; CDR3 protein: CASSEFVTSTDTQYF
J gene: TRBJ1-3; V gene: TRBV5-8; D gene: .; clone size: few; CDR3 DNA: TGTGCCAGCAGCTTTGCGGCCAGCTCTGGAAACACCATATATTTT; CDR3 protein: CASSFAASSGNTIYF
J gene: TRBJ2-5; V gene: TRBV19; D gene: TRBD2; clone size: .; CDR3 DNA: TGTGCCAGTTCCTCCGGGACTAGGGGGAGCAGAGAGACCCAGTACTTC; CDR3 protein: CASSSGTRGSRETQYF
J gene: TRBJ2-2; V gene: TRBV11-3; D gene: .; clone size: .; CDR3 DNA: TGTGCCAGCAGCTTAACAGGGAGTCCCACCGGGGAGCTGTTTTTT; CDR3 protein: CASSLTGSPTGELFF
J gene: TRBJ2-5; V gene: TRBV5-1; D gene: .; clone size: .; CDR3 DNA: TGCGCCAGCAGCCGCTCACAGAACCAAGAGACCCAGTACTTC; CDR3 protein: CASSRSQNQETQYF
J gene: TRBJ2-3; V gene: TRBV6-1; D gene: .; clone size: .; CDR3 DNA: TGTGCCAGCAGGGACAGCGGGAATACGCAGTATTTT; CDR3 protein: CASRDSGNTQYF
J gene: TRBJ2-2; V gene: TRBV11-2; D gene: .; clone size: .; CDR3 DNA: TGTGCCAGCAGCTTAGATCGGGCTAGCGCCTACACCGGGGAGCTGTTTTTT; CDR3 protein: CASSLDRASAYTGELFF
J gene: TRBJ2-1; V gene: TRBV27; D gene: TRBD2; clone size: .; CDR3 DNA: TGTGCCAGCAGTCACCTTGGGACTAGCGGGAACAAGGTGCAGTTCTTC; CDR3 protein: CASSHLGTSGNKVQFF
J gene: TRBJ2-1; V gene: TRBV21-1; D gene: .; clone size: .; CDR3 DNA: TGTGCCAGCAGGGCCTTACTAGCTACACCTTCCGACAATGAGCAGTTCTTC; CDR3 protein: CASRALLATPSDNEQFF
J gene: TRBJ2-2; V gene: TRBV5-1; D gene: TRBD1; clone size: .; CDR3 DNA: TGCGCCAGCAGCCTCCGGGGACAGACTACCGGGGAGCTGTTTTTT; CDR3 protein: CASSLRGQTTGELFF
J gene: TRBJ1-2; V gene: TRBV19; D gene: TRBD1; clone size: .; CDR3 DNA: TGTGCCAGTAGTATAAAGACAGGGGGCTTTGGCTACACCTTC; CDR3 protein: CASSIKTGGFGYTF
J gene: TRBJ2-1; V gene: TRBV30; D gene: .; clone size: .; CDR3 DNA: TGTGCCTGGACGCCGGGCTATGAGCAGTTCTTC; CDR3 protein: CAWTPGYEQFF
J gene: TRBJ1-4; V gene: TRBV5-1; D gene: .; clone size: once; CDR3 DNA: TGCGCCAGCAGCTTGTCCCCGCCCGGGGGGGGTGAAAAACTGTTTTTT; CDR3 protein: CASSLSPPGGGEKLFF
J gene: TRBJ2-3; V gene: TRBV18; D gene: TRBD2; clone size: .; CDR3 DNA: TGTGCCAGCTCACCAAGGGGACTAGCGGTCGACACAGATACGCAGTATTTT; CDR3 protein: CASSPRGLAVDTDTQYF
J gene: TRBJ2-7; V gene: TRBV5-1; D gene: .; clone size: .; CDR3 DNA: TGCGCCAGCAGGCAGGGTAGGATTTCCTCCTACGAGCAGTACTTC; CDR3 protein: CASRQGRISSYEQYF
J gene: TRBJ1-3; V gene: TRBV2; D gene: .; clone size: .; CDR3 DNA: TGTGCCAGCGGGGGTTATGGAAACACCATATATTTT; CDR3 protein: CASGGYGNTIYF
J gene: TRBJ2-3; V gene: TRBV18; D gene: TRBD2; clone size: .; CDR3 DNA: TGTGCCAGCTCACCCTATTTAGCGGGGGGATCTAGCACAGATACGCAGTATTTT; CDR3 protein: CASSPYLAGGSSTDTQYF
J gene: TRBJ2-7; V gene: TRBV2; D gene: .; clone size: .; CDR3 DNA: TGTGCCAGCAGTGAAGAAGTCTACGAGCAGTACTTC; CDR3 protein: CASSEEVYEQYF
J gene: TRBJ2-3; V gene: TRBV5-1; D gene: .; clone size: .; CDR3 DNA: TGCGCCAGCACCCAGGGTAGGGGCACAGATACGCAGTATTTT; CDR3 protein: CASTQGRGTDTQYF
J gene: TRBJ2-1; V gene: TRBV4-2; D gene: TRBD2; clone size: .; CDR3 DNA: TGTGCCAGCAGCCCCTCTCCAGGCGGGGGATACCTTAACGAGCAGTTCTTC; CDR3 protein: CASSPSPGGGYLNEQFF
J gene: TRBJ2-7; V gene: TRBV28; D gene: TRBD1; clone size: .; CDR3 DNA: TGTGCCAGCAGCCTACCGGGACAGGGAACCGACGAGCAGTACTTC; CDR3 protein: CASSLPGQGTDEQYF
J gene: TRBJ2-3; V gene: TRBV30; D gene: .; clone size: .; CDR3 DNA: TGTGCTGGGGGCGGGGATACGCAGTATTTT; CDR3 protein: CAGGGDTQYF
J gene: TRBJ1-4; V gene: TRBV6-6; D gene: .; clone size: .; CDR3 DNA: TGTGCCAGACTGAATGAAAAACTGTTTTTT; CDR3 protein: CARLNEKLFF
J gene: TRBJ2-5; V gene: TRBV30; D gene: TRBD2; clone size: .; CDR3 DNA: TGTGCCTGGAGCCTGGGACTAGCGGGGGCTCCGGGAGAGACCCAGTACTTC; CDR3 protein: CAWSLGLAGAPGETQYF
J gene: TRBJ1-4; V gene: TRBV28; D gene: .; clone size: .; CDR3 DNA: TGTGCCAGCAGTCTATGGGGCAATGAAAAACTGTTTTTT; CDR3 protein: CASSLWGNEKLFF
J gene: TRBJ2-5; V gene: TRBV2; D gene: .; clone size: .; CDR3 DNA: TGTGCCAGCAGACAAGGACTCCAAGAGACCCAGTACTTC; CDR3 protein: CASRQGLQETQYF
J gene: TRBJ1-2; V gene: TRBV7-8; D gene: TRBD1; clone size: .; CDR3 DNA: TGTGCCAGCAGCCCTAACCCCCAAGGACAGGGCGGCTATGGCTACACCTTC; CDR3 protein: CASSPNPQGQGGYGYTF
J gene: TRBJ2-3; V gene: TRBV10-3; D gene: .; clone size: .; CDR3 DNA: TGTGCCACAATAGTGCAGGATCCTAGCACAGATACGCAGTATTTT; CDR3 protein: CATIVQDPSTDTQYF
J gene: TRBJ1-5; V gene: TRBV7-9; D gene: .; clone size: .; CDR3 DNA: TGTGCCAGCAGCTTAATGGGGGATCAGCCCCAGCATTTT; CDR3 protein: CASSLMGDQPQHF
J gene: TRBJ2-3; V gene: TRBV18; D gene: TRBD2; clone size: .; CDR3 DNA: TGTGCCAGCTCACCCCAGGGACTAGCGGGGCTCACAGATACGCAGTATTTT; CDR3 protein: CASSPQGLAGLTDTQYF
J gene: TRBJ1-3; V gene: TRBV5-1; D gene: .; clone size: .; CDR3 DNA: TGCGCCAGCAGCGCGGGACACCCTGGAAACACCATATATTTT; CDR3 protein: CASSAGHPGNTIYF
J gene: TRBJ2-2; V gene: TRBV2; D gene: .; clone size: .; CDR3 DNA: TGTGCCAGCAGCGGGACCGAAAACACCGGGGAGCTGTTTTTT; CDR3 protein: CASSGTENTGELFF
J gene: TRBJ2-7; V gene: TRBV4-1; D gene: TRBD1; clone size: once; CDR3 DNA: TGCGCCAGCAGCCAACCGGGACAGGGGACCTACGAGCAGTACTTC; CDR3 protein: CASSQPGQGTYEQYF